This T cell receptor beta chain was sequenced during a study of OX40 agonist ivuxolimab in advanced cancers. For the study at large: Eligibility admitted prior anti-PD-1, anti-PD-L1 or anti-CTLA-4 therapy; 40% had some.

V was trimmed by 5 bases and J by 4 bases, leaving 26 bases between them. Germline V gene sequence: CDR1 LNHDA, CDR2 SQIVND (reference sequence). CDR3 length: 18 residues. Whole-study results and caveats: Clones of CD4+ and CD8+ blood T cells grew by week 6 at doses of 0.1 to 3.0 mg/kg.

The assay was immunoSEQ multiplex PCR, and TCRdb's table has in-frame clones only and misses some. The table lists 70,000 to 100,000 clones, around four fifths of them singletons, with around 1.1% in the top ten. To note about this clone: Its matching antigen is unknown.

The receptor was isolated from an adult with an advanced solid tumor such as melanoma, head and neck, liver or kidney cancer. Sequenced material: CD4+ or CD8+ T cells sorted from blood, taken in a trial of the OX40 agonist ivuxolimab. The chain employs TRBV19 and TRBJ1-1, with D perhaps matching TRBD1 (5 bases). CDR3 sequence (DNA): TGTGCCAGTAGTTCTCTAACCCGGGACCATAAGGGCGGCACTGAAGCTTTCTTT. Its protein product is CASSSLTRDHKGGTEAFF.